The rows below give T cell receptor beta chains drawn from one sample of a study of blood T cell repertoires in COVID-19. Profiling relied on immunoSEQ multiplex PCR, and the TCRdb table lists in-frame clones only, not all of them. The table has roughly 150,000 clones, roughly 80% seen once. The sequenced material came from peripheral blood. The receptors stem from an elderly woman with acute or convalescent COVID-19. CDR3s include the opening cysteine and the closing phenylalanine or tryptophan. Each record gives: D gene, clone size, V gene, J gene, CDR3 protein, CDR3 DNA. A D gene is named only where the DNA matches it firmly. A clone size is listed for some rows: how often the clone was seen (once, few, many), or a class if it is expanded.

d_gene: -; abundance: -; v_gene: TRBV7-2; j_gene: TRBJ1-1; CDR3aa: CASSLRTVNTEAFF; CDR3nt: TGTGCCAGCAGCTTAAGGACAGTGAACACTGAAGCTTTCTTT
d_gene: -; abundance: -; v_gene: TRBV6-5; j_gene: TRBJ1-2; CDR3aa: CASRSRVGYTF; CDR3nt: TGTGCCAGCAGATCGAGGGTTGGCTACACCTTC
d_gene: TRBD1; abundance: -; v_gene: TRBV5-1; j_gene: TRBJ2-3; CDR3aa: CASRGQGVTDTQYF; CDR3nt: TGCGCCAGCAGGGGACAGGGGGTAACAGATACGCAGTATTTT
d_gene: TRBD2; abundance: -; v_gene: TRBV5-1; j_gene: TRBJ2-4; CDR3aa: CASSLGTSKNIQYF; CDR3nt: TGCGCCAGCAGCTTGGGGACTAGCAAAAACATTCAGTACTTC
d_gene: TRBD1; abundance: -; v_gene: TRBV6-6; j_gene: TRBJ1-2; CDR3aa: CASRPPGTVSPEGYTF; CDR3nt: TGTGCCAGCAGACCCCCCGGGACAGTGTCCCCGGAAGGCTACACCTTC
d_gene: TRBD1; abundance: -; v_gene: TRBV5-1; j_gene: TRBJ1-2; CDR3aa: CASSLDRGNYGYTF; CDR3nt: TGCGCCAGCAGTCTAGACAGGGGGAACTATGGCTACACCTTC
d_gene: -; abundance: few; v_gene: TRBV3-1/TRBV3-2; j_gene: TRBJ1-6; CDR3aa: CASSIAAGQSPLHF; CDR3nt: TGTGCCAGCAGCATAGCGGCAGGACAATCACCCCTCCACTTT
d_gene: -; abundance: once; v_gene: TRBV21-1; j_gene: TRBJ2-3; CDR3aa: CASSRSGLAGVPDTQYF; CDR3nt: TGTGCCAGCAGCAGATCAGGACTAGCGGGAGTCCCGGATACGCAGTATTTT
d_gene: -; abundance: few; v_gene: TRBV28; j_gene: TRBJ1-4; CDR3aa: CASSSEDSNEKLFF; CDR3nt: TGTGCCAGCAGTTCCGAGGACAGTAATGAAAAACTGTTTTTT
d_gene: TRBD2; abundance: -; v_gene: TRBV5-1; j_gene: TRBJ2-5; CDR3aa: CASRRTSGGQETQYF; CDR3nt: TGCGCCAGCAGACGGACTAGCGGGGGACAAGAGACCCAGTACTTC
d_gene: TRBD2; abundance: -; v_gene: TRBV11-2; j_gene: TRBJ2-1; CDR3aa: CASRNPGLAGVNEQFF; CDR3nt: TGTGCCAGCAGAAACCCCGGACTAGCGGGAGTCAATGAGCAGTTCTTC
d_gene: TRBD1; abundance: few; v_gene: TRBV2; j_gene: TRBJ1-6; CDR3aa: CASSDRTGGISPLHF; CDR3nt: TGTGCCAGCAGTGATAGGACAGGGGGGATTTCACCCCTCCACTTT
d_gene: TRBD1; abundance: -; v_gene: TRBV28; j_gene: TRBJ2-6; CDR3aa: CASSLGSGRGFSGANVLTF; CDR3nt: TGTGCCAGCAGTTTAGGCTCGGGCAGGGGGTTCTCTGGGGCCAACGTCCTGACTTTC
d_gene: -; abundance: -; v_gene: TRBV7-6; j_gene: TRBJ1-1; CDR3aa: CASSSQDVNTEAFF; CDR3nt: TGTGCCAGCAGCTCCCAGGATGTGAACACTGAAGCTTTCTTT
d_gene: -; abundance: -; v_gene: TRBV7-8; j_gene: TRBJ2-7; CDR3aa: CASSLAGSLMGEQYF; CDR3nt: TGTGCCAGCAGCTTAGCCGGGAGTCTGATGGGCGAGCAGTACTTC
d_gene: -; abundance: -; v_gene: TRBV5-1; j_gene: TRBJ2-7; CDR3aa: CASSWGGRGNPKHEQYF; CDR3nt: TGCGCCAGCAGCTGGGGAGGAAGGGGTAACCCTAAACACGAGCAGTACTTC
d_gene: TRBD1; abundance: -; v_gene: TRBV4-1; j_gene: TRBJ1-6; CDR3aa: CASSQQITGGYSPLHF; CDR3nt: TGCGCCAGCAGCCAACAGATCACAGGGGGCTATTCACCCCTCCACTTT
d_gene: TRBD1; abundance: -; v_gene: TRBV6-5; j_gene: TRBJ1-2; CDR3aa: CASAKRGQAYGYTF; CDR3nt: TGTGCCAGCGCTAAACGGGGACAGGCCTATGGCTACACCTTC
d_gene: -; abundance: few; v_gene: TRBV27; j_gene: TRBJ2-1; CDR3aa: CASSLRAGLYNEQFF; CDR3nt: TGTGCCAGCAGTTTAAGGGCGGGTCTTTACAATGAGCAGTTCTTC
d_gene: TRBD1; abundance: -; v_gene: TRBV29-1; j_gene: TRBJ1-3; CDR3aa: CSAQTGGRHGNTIYF; CDR3nt: TGCAGCGCACAGACAGGGGGCCGCCACGGAAACACCATATATTTT
d_gene: -; abundance: -; v_gene: TRBV19; j_gene: TRBJ1-1; CDR3aa: CASSFTFPMNTEAFF; CDR3nt: TGTGCCAGTAGTTTCACTTTCCCCATGAACACTGAAGCTTTCTTT
d_gene: -; abundance: once; v_gene: TRBV18; j_gene: TRBJ1-2; CDR3aa: CASSSQVGYGYTF; CDR3nt: TGTGCCAGCTCAAGCCAGGTTGGCTATGGCTACACCTTC
d_gene: -; abundance: -; v_gene: TRBV5-1; j_gene: TRBJ2-7; CDR3aa: CASSQSVDLNGYEQYF; CDR3nt: TGCGCCAGCAGTCAAAGCGTAGACTTAAACGGATACGAGCAGTACTTC
d_gene: -; abundance: once; v_gene: TRBV7-2; j_gene: TRBJ1-1; CDR3aa: CASSLWTRNTEAFF; CDR3nt: TGTGCCAGCAGCTTATGGACACGGAACACTGAAGCTTTCTTT
d_gene: -; abundance: -; v_gene: TRBV18; j_gene: TRBJ1-5; CDR3aa: CASSPPGGQPQHF; CDR3nt: TGTGCCAGCTCACCACCGGGGGGTCAGCCCCAGCATTTT
d_gene: -; abundance: -; v_gene: TRBV19; j_gene: TRBJ1-5; CDR3aa: CASSSGVSNQPQHF; CDR3nt: TGTGCCAGTAGTTCGGGAGTCAGCAATCAGCCCCAGCATTTT
d_gene: -; abundance: few; v_gene: TRBV3-1/TRBV3-2; j_gene: TRBJ1-1; CDR3aa: CASSQNRVPEAFF; CDR3nt: TGTGCCAGCAGCCAGAACAGGGTGCCTGAAGCTTTCTTT
d_gene: -; abundance: few; v_gene: TRBV6-2/TRBV6-3; j_gene: TRBJ1-5; CDR3aa: CASSYGQAGRNQPQHF; CDR3nt: TGTGCCAGCAGTTACGGGCAGGCAGGGAGGAATCAGCCCCAGCATTTT
d_gene: -; abundance: -; v_gene: TRBV5-1; j_gene: TRBJ2-2; CDR3aa: CASSLSPGQSRELFF; CDR3nt: TGCGCCAGCAGCTTGAGCCCCGGACAGAGCCGGGAGCTGTTTTTT
d_gene: TRBD2; abundance: -; v_gene: TRBV5-1; j_gene: TRBJ2-1; CDR3aa: CASSLAPGLAGGGEQFF; CDR3nt: TGCGCCAGCAGCTTGGCCCCCGGACTAGCGGGGGGAGGTGAGCAGTTCTTC
d_gene: -; abundance: -; v_gene: TRBV10-3; j_gene: TRBJ1-1; CDR3aa: CAISESQTEAFF; CDR3nt: TGTGCCATCAGTGAGAGTCAGACTGAAGCTTTCTTT
d_gene: -; abundance: few; v_gene: TRBV19; j_gene: TRBJ2-3; CDR3aa: CASSKATRAVGQYSDTQYF; CDR3nt: TGTGCCAGTAGTAAGGCCACCCGGGCCGTGGGACAATATTCAGATACGCAGTATTTT
d_gene: TRBD2; abundance: -; v_gene: TRBV5-1; j_gene: TRBJ2-1; CDR3aa: CASSRGEASGRVTEQFF; CDR3nt: TGCGCCAGCAGCAGGGGGGAGGCTAGCGGGAGAGTGACTGAGCAGTTCTTC
d_gene: -; abundance: -; v_gene: TRBV5-4; j_gene: TRBJ1-2; CDR3aa: CASSLTGYGYTF; CDR3nt: TGTGCCAGCAGCTTGACAGGCTATGGCTACACCTTC
d_gene: -; abundance: -; v_gene: TRBV15; j_gene: TRBJ2-7; CDR3aa: CATSRDLEGAEQYF; CDR3nt: TGTGCCACCAGCAGAGATCTAGAAGGGGCCGAGCAGTACTTC
d_gene: -; abundance: -; v_gene: TRBV25-1; j_gene: TRBJ2-5; CDR3aa: CASKGSEFQETQYF; CDR3nt: TGTGCCAGCAAGGGTAGCGAGTTCCAAGAGACCCAGTACTTC
d_gene: TRBD1; abundance: -; v_gene: TRBV30; j_gene: TRBJ2-2; CDR3aa: CAWCSGTGGRGELFF; CDR3nt: TGTGCCTGGTGTTCTGGGACAGGGGGAAGGGGGGAGCTGTTTTTT
d_gene: -; abundance: -; v_gene: TRBV27; j_gene: TRBJ1-5; CDR3aa: CASSSRGNQPQHF; CDR3nt: TGTGCCAGCAGTAGTAGAGGCAATCAGCCCCAGCATTTT
d_gene: TRBD1; abundance: -; v_gene: TRBV10-2; j_gene: TRBJ1-3; CDR3aa: CASRTGGPSGNTIYF; CDR3nt: TGCGCCAGCAGGACAGGGGGCCCCTCTGGAAACACCATATATTTT
d_gene: -; abundance: -; v_gene: TRBV28; j_gene: TRBJ1-5; CDR3aa: CASSFAGRQHF; CDR3nt: TGTGCCAGCAGTTTCGCGGGGCGCCAGCATTTT
d_gene: TRBD2; abundance: -; v_gene: TRBV27; j_gene: TRBJ2-2; CDR3aa: CASSQGLDLGGELFF; CDR3nt: TGTGCCAGCAGCCAAGGACTAGATTTAGGCGGGGAGCTGTTTTTT
d_gene: TRBD1; abundance: -; v_gene: TRBV6-6; j_gene: TRBJ2-2; CDR3aa: CASSQQGAHTGELFF; CDR3nt: TGTGCCAGCAGCCAACAGGGGGCGCACACCGGGGAGCTGTTTTTT
d_gene: TRBD1; abundance: -; v_gene: TRBV7-9; j_gene: TRBJ2-7; CDR3aa: CASSPGQVYEQYF; CDR3nt: TGTGCCAGCAGCCCCGGACAGGTCTACGAGCAGTACTTC
d_gene: -; abundance: -; v_gene: TRBV30; j_gene: TRBJ1-2; CDR3aa: CAWSGLGGYTF; CDR3nt: TGTGCCTGGAGCGGACTCGGGGGCTACACCTTC
d_gene: -; abundance: -; v_gene: TRBV9; j_gene: TRBJ2-5; CDR3aa: CASSVAAALGETQYF; CDR3nt: TGTGCCAGCAGCGTAGCGGCCGCCTTGGGCGAGACCCAGTACTTC
d_gene: TRBD2; abundance: -; v_gene: TRBV7-6; j_gene: TRBJ2-7; CDR3aa: CASSSGTSGDRYEQYF; CDR3nt: TGTGCCAGCAGCTCGGGGACTAGCGGGGATCGTTACGAGCAGTACTTC
d_gene: TRBD2; abundance: -; v_gene: TRBV6-1; j_gene: TRBJ2-5; CDR3aa: CASREAQRGPTQYF; CDR3nt: TGTGCCAGCAGGGAAGCCCAGCGGGGACCTACCCAGTACTTC
d_gene: -; abundance: -; v_gene: TRBV5-1; j_gene: TRBJ1-5; CDR3aa: CASSFGGNQPQHF; CDR3nt: TGCGCCAGCAGCTTCGGGGGTAATCAGCCCCAGCATTTT